This is a list of T cell receptor beta chains from one sample in a study of blood T cell repertoires in COVID-19. TCRdb keeps only in-frame clones here, not all; method: immunoSEQ multiplex PCR. The sample holds approximately 300,000 clones, roughly 87% seen once. The sequencing input was PBMCs or T cells enriched from blood (not recorded which). The receptors were sampled from a woman younger than 45 who had recovered from COVID-19. Each CDR3 is given without its conserved first and last residue.

v_gene: TRBV14; j_gene: TRBJ1-3; CDR3aa: ASSRGHGSSGNTIY
v_gene: TRBV5-4; j_gene: TRBJ2-7; CDR3aa: ASSVAGTGSGEQY
v_gene: TRBV19; j_gene: TRBJ2-5; CDR3aa: ASSRGGGQETQY
v_gene: TRBV19; j_gene: TRBJ2-4; CDR3aa: ASSGRDSKNIQY
v_gene: TRBV14; j_gene: TRBJ1-1; CDR3aa: ASSQTGAGVTEAF
v_gene: TRBV5-6; j_gene: TRBJ2-7; CDR3aa: ASSLRLAAYEQY
v_gene: TRBV25-1; j_gene: TRBJ1-2; CDR3aa: ASSESGRNYGYT
v_gene: TRBV6-5; j_gene: TRBJ1-1; CDR3aa: ASSYSGDGTEAF
v_gene: TRBV19; j_gene: TRBJ1-5; CDR3aa: ASKLQGSNQPQH
v_gene: TRBV7-9; j_gene: TRBJ2-5; CDR3aa: ASSFGGQETQY
v_gene: TRBV4-2; j_gene: TRBJ1-1; CDR3aa: ASSQEQLIEAF
v_gene: TRBV9; j_gene: TRBJ1-4; CDR3aa: ASSVGEGGRSNEKLF
v_gene: TRBV5-1; j_gene: TRBJ1-6; CDR3aa: ASSDTRGGSYNSPLH
v_gene: TRBV25-1; j_gene: TRBJ2-2; CDR3aa: ASRSPQGTGELF
v_gene: TRBV14; j_gene: TRBJ1-5; CDR3aa: ASSQDGGGNQPQH
v_gene: TRBV29-1; j_gene: TRBJ2-7; CDR3aa: SVAWTAGRVPSYEQY
v_gene: TRBV7-9; j_gene: TRBJ2-5; CDR3aa: ASSGGGQETQY
v_gene: TRBV3-1/TRBV3-2; j_gene: TRBJ2-1; CDR3aa: ASSWTTAYNEQF
v_gene: TRBV9; j_gene: TRBJ2-1; CDR3aa: ASRPTSGEYNEQF
v_gene: TRBV18; j_gene: TRBJ2-2; CDR3aa: ASSLSGTGRAANTGELF
v_gene: TRBV4-1; j_gene: TRBJ1-5; CDR3aa: ASSHPSGGQH
v_gene: TRBV30; j_gene: TRBJ1-3; CDR3aa: AMAGAGNTIY
v_gene: TRBV14; j_gene: TRBJ1-2; CDR3aa: ASSQDRNYGYT